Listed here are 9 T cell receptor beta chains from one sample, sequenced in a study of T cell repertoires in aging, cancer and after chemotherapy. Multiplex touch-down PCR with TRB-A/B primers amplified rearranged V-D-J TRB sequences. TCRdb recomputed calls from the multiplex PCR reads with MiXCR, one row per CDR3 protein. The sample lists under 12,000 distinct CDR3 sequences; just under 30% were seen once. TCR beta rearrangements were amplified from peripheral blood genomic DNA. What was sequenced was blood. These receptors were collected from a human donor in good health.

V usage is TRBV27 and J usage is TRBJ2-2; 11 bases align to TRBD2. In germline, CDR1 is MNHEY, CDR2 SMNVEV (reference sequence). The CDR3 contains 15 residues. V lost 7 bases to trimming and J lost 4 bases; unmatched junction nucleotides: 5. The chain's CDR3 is CASTLGLAGTGELFF. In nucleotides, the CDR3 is TGTGCCAGCACCCTAGGACTAGCGGGCACCGGGGAGCTGTTTTTT.

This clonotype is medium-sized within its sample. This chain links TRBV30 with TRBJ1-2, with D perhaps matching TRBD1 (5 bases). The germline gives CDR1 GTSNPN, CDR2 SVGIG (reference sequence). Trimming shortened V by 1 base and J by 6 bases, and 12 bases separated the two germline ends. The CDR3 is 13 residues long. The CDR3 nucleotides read TGTGCCTGGAGTGCAGGGTTGGGAAATGGCTACACCTTC. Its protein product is CAWSAGLGNGYTF.

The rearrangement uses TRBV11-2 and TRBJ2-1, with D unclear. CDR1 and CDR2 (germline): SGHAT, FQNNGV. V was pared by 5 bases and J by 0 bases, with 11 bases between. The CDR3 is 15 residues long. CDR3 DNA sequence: TGTGCCAGCAGCACGAGGCTGAGCTCCTACAATGAGCAGTTCTTC. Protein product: CASSTRLSSYNEQFF.

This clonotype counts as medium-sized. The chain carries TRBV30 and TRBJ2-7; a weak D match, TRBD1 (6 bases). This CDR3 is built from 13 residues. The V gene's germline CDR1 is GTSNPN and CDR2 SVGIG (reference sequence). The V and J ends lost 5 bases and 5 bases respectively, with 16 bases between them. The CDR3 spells CAWLGTGPDEQYF. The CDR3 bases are TGTGCCTGGTTGGGAACAGGGCCGGACGAGCAGTACTTC.

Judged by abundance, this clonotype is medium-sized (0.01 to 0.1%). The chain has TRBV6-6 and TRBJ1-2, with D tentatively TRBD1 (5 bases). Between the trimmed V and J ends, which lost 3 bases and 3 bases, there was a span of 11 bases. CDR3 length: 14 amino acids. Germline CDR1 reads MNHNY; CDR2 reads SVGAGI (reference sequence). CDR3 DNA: TGTGCCAGCAGTTATTTGGGGACTGACTATGGCTACACCTTC. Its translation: CASSYLGTDYGYTF.

CDR3 sequence: CASSEDQETQYF. The CDR3 DNA is TGTGCCAGCAGTGAGGACCAAGAGACCCAGTACTTC. The rearrangement uses TRBV5-4 and TRBJ2-5, with D uncertain. CDR1 and CDR2 from the germline V gene are SGHNT and YYREEE (reference sequence). The germline V and J ends were trimmed by 5 bases and 0 bases, with 5 bases remaining between them. The length of the CDR3 is 12 residues. Looking up the rest from reference TRBV5-4 and TRBJ2-5 gives the full variable domain: ETGVTQSPTHLIKTRGQQVTLRCSSQSGHNTVSWYQQALGQGPQFIFQYYREEENGRGNFPPRFSGLQFPNYSSELNVNALELDDSALYLCASSEDQETQYFGPGTRLLVL.

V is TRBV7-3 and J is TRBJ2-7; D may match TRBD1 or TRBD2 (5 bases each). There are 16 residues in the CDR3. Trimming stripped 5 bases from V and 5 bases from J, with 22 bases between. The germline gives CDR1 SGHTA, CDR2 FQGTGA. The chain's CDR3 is CASSQAGTTKSHEQYF. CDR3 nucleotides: TGTGCCAGCAGCCAAGCCGGGACCACAAAGTCCCACGAGCAGTACTTC.

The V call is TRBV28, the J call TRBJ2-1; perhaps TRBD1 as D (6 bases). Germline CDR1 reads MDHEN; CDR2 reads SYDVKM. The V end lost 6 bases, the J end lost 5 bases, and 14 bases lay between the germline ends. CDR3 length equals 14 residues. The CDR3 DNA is TGTGCCAGCAGGGTACAGGCAGGGGACAATGAGCAGTTCTTC. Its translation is CASRVQAGDNEQFF. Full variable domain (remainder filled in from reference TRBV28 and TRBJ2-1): DVKVTQSSRYLVKRTGEKVFLECVQDMDHENMFWYRQDPGLGLRLIYFSYDVKMKEKGDIPEGYSVSREKKERFSLILESASTNQTSMYLCASRVQAGDNEQFFGPGTRLTVL.

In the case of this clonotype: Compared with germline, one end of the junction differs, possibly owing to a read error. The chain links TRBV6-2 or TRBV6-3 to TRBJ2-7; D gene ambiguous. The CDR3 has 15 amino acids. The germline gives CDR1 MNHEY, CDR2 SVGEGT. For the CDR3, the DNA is TGTGCCAGCAGTTACTCGAAGGTGAGCTCCTACGATCAGTACTTC. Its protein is CASSYSKVSSYDQYF.